A single sample gave rise to the 2 T cell receptor beta chains below, sequenced in a study of radiotherapy plus CTLA-4 blockade in lung cancer. The table came from immunoSEQ multiplex PCR; TCRdb's copy has only in-frame clones and leaves some out. The sample includes approximately 60,000 clones, 77% of them seen just once. Sample: peripheral blood, taken from a patient treated with radiotherapy plus ipilimumab. These receptors were collected from a human donor with non-small cell lung cancer who had a complete response to radiotherapy plus ipilimumab.

This sequence joins TRBV7-2 and TRBJ1-5; tentatively, D is TRBD1 (5 bases). In germline, CDR1 is SGHTA, CDR2 FQGNSA. The V and J ends lost 1 base and 3 bases respectively, with 10 bases between them. The CDR3 covers 15 residues. The CDR3 here is CASSLVWGTNQPQHF. The CDR3 coding sequence is TGTGCCAGCAGCTTAGTGTGGGGCACCAATCAGCCCCAGCATTTT.

The rearrangement links TRBV5-4 to TRBJ1-2; no firm D call. The germline gives CDR1 SGHNT, CDR2 YYREEE (reference sequence). Trimming cost V 1 base and J 6 bases, with 7 bases left between them. The CDR3 is made up of 12 amino acids. Here the CDR3 reads CASSLQADGYTF. The CDR3 region has the DNA TGTGCCAGCAGCTTGCAGGCGGATGGCTACACCTTC.